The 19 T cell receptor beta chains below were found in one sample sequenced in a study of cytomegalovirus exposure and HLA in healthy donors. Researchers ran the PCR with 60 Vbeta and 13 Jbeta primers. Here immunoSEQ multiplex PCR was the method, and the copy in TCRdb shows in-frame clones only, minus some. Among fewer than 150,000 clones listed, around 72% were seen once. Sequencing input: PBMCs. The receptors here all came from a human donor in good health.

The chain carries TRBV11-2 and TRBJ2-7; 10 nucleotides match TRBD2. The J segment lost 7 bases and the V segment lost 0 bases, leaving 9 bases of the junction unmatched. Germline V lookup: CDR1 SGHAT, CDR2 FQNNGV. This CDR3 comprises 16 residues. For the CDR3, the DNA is TGTGCCAGCAGCTTAGATTATGGACTAGCGGCGTGGGAGCAGTACTTC. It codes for CASSLDYGLAAWEQYF.

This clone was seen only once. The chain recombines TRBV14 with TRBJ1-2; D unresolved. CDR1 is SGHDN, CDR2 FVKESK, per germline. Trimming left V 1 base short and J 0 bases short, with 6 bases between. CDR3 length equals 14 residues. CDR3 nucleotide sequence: TGTGCCAGCAGCCAAGTCCCAGCTAACTATGGCTACACCTTC. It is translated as CASSQVPANYGYTF.

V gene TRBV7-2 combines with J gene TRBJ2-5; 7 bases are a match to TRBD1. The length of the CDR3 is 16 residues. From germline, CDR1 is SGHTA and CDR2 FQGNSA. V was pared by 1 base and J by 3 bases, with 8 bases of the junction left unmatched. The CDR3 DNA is TGTGCCAGCAGCTTAGAGTTTGAGCAGGGGGAAGAGACCCAGTACTTC. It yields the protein CASSLEFEQGEETQYF.

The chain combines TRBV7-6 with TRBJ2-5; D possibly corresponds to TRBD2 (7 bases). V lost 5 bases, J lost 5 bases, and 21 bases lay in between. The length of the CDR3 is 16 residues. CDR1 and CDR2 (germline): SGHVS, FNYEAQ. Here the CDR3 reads CASSPYGGAPAETQYF. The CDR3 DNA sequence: TGTGCCAGCAGCCCGTATGGGGGGGCGCCTGCGGAGACCCAGTACTTC.

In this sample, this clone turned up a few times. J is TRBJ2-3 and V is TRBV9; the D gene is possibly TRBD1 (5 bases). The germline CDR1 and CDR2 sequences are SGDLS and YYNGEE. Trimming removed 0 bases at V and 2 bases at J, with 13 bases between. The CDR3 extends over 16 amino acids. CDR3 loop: CASSVEENRFTDTQYF. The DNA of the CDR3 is TGTGCCAGCAGCGTAGAGGAGAACAGGTTCACAGATACGCAGTATTTT.

The CDR3 coding sequence is TGTGCCAGCACAGAGGGACAGGGGGCGTCCGAAGCTTTCTTT. Translated, it gives CASTEGQGASEAFF. The chain recombines TRBV6-7 with TRBJ1-1; 12 bases line up with TRBD1. TRBV6-7 is marked as an open reading frame, function uncertain. V lost 7 bases, J lost 8 bases, and 8 bases stayed unmatched. The CDR3 is 14 residues long.

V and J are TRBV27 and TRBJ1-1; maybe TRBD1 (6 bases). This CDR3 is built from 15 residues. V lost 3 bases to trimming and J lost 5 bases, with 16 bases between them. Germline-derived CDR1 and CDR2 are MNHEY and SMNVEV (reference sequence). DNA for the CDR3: TGTGCCAGCAGTTTGATAACCCAGGGGATAACTGAAGCTTTCTTT. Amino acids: CASSLITQGITEAFF.

In DNA form, the CDR3 reads TGTGCCAGCAGTTACGAGAGGTCACCCCTCCACTTT. Translated, it gives CASSYERSPLHF. This chain joins TRBV6-5 and TRBJ1-6; no reliable D call. The CDR3 sequence is 12 residues long. V was cut by 2 bases and J by 10 bases, with 6 bases left in between. Germline V gene lookup returns CDR1 MNHEY and CDR2 SVGAGI.

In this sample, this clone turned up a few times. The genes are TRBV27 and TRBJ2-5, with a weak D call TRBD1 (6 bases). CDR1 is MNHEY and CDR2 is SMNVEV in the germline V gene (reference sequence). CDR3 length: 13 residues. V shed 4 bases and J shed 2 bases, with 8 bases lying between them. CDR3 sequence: CASSYQGQETQYF. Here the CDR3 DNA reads TGTGCCAGCAGTTATCAGGGGCAAGAGACCCAGTACTTC.

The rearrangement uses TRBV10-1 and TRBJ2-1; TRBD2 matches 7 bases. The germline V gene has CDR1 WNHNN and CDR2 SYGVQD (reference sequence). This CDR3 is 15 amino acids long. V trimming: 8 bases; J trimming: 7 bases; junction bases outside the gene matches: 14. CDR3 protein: CASPRDYRRRNEQFF. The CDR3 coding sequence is TGCGCCAGCCCACGGGACTACCGAAGGAGGAATGAGCAGTTCTTC.

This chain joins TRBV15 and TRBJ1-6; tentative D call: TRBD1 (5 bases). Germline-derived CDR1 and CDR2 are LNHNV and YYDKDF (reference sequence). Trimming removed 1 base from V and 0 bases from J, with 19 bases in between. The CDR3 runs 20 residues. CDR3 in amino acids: CATSRVAGFGSNSYNSPLHF. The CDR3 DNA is TGTGCCACCAGCAGAGTTGCAGGGTTCGGGTCTAACTCCTATAATTCACCCCTCCACTTT.

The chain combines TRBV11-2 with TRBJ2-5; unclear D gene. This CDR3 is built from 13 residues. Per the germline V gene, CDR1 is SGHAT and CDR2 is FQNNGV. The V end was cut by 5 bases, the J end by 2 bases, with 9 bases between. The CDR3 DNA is TGTGCCAGCAGCCTGGCCTCTCAAGAGACCCAGTACTTC. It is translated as CASSLASQETQYF.

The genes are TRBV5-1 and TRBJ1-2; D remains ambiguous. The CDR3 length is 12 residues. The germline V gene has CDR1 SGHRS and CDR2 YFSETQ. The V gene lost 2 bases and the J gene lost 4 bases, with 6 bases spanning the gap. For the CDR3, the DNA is TGCGCCAGCAGCTTAGATAGCTATGGCTACACCTTC. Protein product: CASSLDSYGYTF.

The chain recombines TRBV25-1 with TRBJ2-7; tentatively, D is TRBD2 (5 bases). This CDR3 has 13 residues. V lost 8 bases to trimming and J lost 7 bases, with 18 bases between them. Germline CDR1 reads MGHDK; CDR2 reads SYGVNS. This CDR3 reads CASGEGSTGEQYF. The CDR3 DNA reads TGTGCCAGCGGAGAAGGGAGTACGGGGGAGCAGTACTTC.

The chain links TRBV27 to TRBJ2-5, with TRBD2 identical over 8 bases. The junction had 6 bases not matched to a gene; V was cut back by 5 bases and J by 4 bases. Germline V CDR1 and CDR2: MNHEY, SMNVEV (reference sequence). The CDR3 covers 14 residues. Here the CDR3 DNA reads TGTGCCAGCAGTACCCGGGGGGGGTCAGAGACCCAGTACTTC. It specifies CASSTRGGSETQYF.

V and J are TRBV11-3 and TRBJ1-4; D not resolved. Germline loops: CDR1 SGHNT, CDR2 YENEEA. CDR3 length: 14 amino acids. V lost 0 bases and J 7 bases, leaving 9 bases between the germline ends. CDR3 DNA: TGTGCCAGCAGCTTAGAGGGCGCCACTGAAAAACTGTTTTTT. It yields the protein CASSLEGATEKLFF.

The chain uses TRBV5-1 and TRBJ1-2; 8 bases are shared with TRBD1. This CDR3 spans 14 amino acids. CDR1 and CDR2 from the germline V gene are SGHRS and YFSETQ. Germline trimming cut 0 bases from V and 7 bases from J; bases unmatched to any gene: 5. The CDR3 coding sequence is TGCGCCAGCAGCTTGGAAAGGACAGGGCTTGGCTACACCTTC. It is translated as CASSLERTGLGYTF.

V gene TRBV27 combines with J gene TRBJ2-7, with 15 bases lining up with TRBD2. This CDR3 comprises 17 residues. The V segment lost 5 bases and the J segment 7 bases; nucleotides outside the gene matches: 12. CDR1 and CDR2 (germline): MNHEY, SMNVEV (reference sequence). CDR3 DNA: TGTGCCAGCAGTCTCCTGGGACTAGCGGGAGGATTGAGGGAGCAGTACTTC. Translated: CASSLLGLAGGLREQYF.

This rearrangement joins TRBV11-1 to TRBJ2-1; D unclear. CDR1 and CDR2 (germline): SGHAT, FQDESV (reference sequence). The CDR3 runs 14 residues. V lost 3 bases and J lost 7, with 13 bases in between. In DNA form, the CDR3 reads TGTGCCAGCAGCTTCATCGGTCCCGGGAATGAGCAGTTCTTC. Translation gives CASSFIGPGNEQFF.